The present T cell receptor beta chain was sequenced within a study of tumor and adjacent non-tumor tissue in lung cancer. Study observations and caveats: Top 100 clones took a larger repertoire share in normal lung.

V lost 6 bases to trimming and J lost 1 base; unmatched junction nucleotides: 7. The CDR3 covers 16 residues. Per the germline V gene, CDR1 is MNHEY and CDR2 is SVGEGT. RNA was extracted from bulk tissue without any cell sorting. On this clonotype itself: Its specificity is not known.

The library came from three nested PCR rounds adapted from ARM-PCR protocols. TCRdb called the multiplex PCR reads again in MiXCR, with one record for every CDR3 protein. The sample contains 220,000 or so distinct CDR3 sequences, 71% of which appear only once. The sequence derives from a man aged 55 to 69 with non-small cell lung cancer. The chain recombines TRBV6-2 or TRBV6-3 with TRBJ2-1; TRBD2 matches at 9 bases. Material for sequencing was lung tumor tissue. This CDR3 is CASSLRAGGSYNEQFF. CDR3 nucleotides: TGTGCCAGCAGCCTCCGAGCGGGAGGTTCCTACAATGAGCAGTTCTTC.